Only one count was recorded for the clone carrying this TCR beta chain. The antigen remains undetermined. The sample originates from a study of shared clonotypes between healthy human individuals. Original data processing: As immunoSEQ supplied junction-only sequences (without quality scores), filtering differed. Measured with immunoSEQ multiplex PCR; TCRdb has only the in-frame clones, and not every one. V, J and clone size reflect that table, while D and trimming were determined from the DNA. This table has hundreds of thousands of clones, approximately 96% appearing once. Study observations and caveats: Some naive CD4 clonotypes, about 5%, turned up in common across several donors.

Only CD45RO-negative cells positively selected for CCR7 counted as naive CD8 cells, so terminally differentiated effector memory CD45RA+ cells were excluded. There are 18 residues in the CDR3. With 2 bases clipped from V and 6 bases from J, the junction kept 11 bases outside the gene matches. The V gene's germline CDR1 is SGHAT and CDR2 FQNNGV. The chain joins TRBV11-2 to TRBJ2-1; 12 nucleotides line up with TRBD2. This clonotype was sampled from a woman aged 25 to 39 in good health. Sequenced material: naive CD8+ T cells sorted from blood. The CDR3: CASSLTGRGLAGTNEQFF. CDR3 nucleotides: TGTGCCAGCAGCTTAACTGGGCGCGGACTAGCGGGGACCAATGAGCAGTTCTTC.